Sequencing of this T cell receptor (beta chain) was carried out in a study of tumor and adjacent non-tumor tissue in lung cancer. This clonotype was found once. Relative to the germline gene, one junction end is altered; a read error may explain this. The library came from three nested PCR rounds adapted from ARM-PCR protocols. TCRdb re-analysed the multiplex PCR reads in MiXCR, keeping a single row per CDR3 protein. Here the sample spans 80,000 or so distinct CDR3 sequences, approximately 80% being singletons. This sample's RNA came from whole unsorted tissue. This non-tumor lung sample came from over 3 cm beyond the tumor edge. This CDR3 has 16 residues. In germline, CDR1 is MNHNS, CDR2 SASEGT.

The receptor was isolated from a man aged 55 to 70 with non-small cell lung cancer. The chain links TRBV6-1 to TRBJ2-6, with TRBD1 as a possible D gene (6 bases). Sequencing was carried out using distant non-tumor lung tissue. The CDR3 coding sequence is TGTGCCAGTAGTGTCGGGACAAAGACTGGGGCCAACGTCCTGACTTTC. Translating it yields CASSVGTKTGANVLTF.